A selection of T cell receptor beta chains follows, all from one sample in a study of blood T cell repertoires in COVID-19. The protocol was immunoSEQ multiplex PCR, while the TCRdb copy is restricted to in-frame clones and leaves out a portion. Among about 270,000 clones listed, 75% to 90% were seen once. Input material: peripheral blood. All receptors derive from a human donor in a cohort sampled during active COVID-19. CDR3s include the opening cysteine and the closing phenylalanine or tryptophan. Each record gives: clone size, J gene, CDR3 length, D gene, V gene, CDR3 protein, CDR3 DNA. D genes are given only for firm matches. Where a row states a size, it is once, few, many or the class of an expanded clone; other rows omit it.

>.|TRBJ1-1|12|TRBD1|TRBV6-5
CASWDRGTEAFF
TGTGCCAGCTGGGACAGGGGAACTGAAGCTTTCTTT
>once|TRBJ2-7|14|TRBD1|TRBV18
CASSPRQGSYEQYF
TGTGCCAGCTCACCACGACAGGGTAGCTACGAGCAGTACTTC
>few|TRBJ2-2|15|.|TRBV9
CASSPGGSYTGELFF
TGTGCCAGCAGCCCAGGAGGGAGTTACACCGGGGAGCTGTTTTTT
>.|TRBJ2-7|14|.|TRBV7-9
CASSLDRVGGEQYF
TGTGCCAGCAGCTTAGACAGGGTAGGCGGCGAGCAGTACTTC
>.|TRBJ2-1|17|.|TRBV7-6
CASTASPGQSSYNEQFF
TGTGCCAGCACAGCTTCCCCAGGACAGAGCTCCTACAATGAGCAGTTCTTC
>once|TRBJ2-7|16|.|TRBV7-2
CASSSRSQGKIDEQYF
TGTGCCAGCAGCTCACGGTCCCAGGGGAAGATTGACGAGCAGTACTTC
>.|TRBJ2-5|15|TRBD1|TRBV5-4
CASSGPRQGTETQYF
TGTGCCAGCAGCGGCCCGAGACAGGGTACGGAGACCCAGTACTTC
>.|TRBJ2-7|17|TRBD2|TRBV27
CASSLGATSGFPYEQYF
TGTGCCAGCAGTTTAGGGGCGACTAGCGGTTTTCCCTACGAGCAGTACTTC
>.|TRBJ2-3|19|TRBD2|TRBV5-4
CASSKGGVGLAMSTDTQYF
TGTGCCAGCAGCAAGGGAGGGGTGGGACTAGCGATGAGCACAGATACGCAGTATTTT
>.|TRBJ2-7|15|TRBD2|TRBV5-1
CASSLGAGGPYEQYF
TGCGCCAGCAGCTTGGGAGCGGGGGGCCCCTACGAGCAGTACTTC
>.|TRBJ2-7|14|.|TRBV4-1
CASSQVSGVGEQYF
TGCGCCAGCAGCCAAGTATCAGGGGTGGGTGAGCAGTACTTC
>.|TRBJ2-3|15|TRBD2|TRBV10-3
CAISGDGGAGDTQYF
TGTGCCATCAGTGGTGACGGGGGGGCGGGAGATACGCAGTATTTT
>.|TRBJ1-3|15|TRBD1|TRBV11-2
CASSLVGQGGNTIYF
TGTGCCAGCAGCTTGGTAGGACAGGGAGGAAACACCATATATTTT
>few|TRBJ1-2|13|.|TRBV4-2
CASSHGTSDDYTF
TGTGCCAGCAGCCACGGGACTTCGGATGACTACACCTTC
>.|TRBJ2-1|18|TRBD1|TRBV19
CASSIVIDTPDRGQDRFF
TGTGCCAGTAGTATAGTAATCGACACTCCGGACAGGGGGCAGGATCGGTTCTTC
>.|TRBJ1-1|15|TRBD1|TRBV9
CASSTPTGGLTEAFF
TGTGCCAGCAGCACCCCAACAGGGGGCTTGACTGAAGCTTTCTTT
>.|TRBJ1-4|12|TRBD1|TRBV29-1
CSAGTGTEKLFF
TGCAGCGCCGGGACAGGGACTGAAAAACTGTTTTTT
>.|TRBJ2-7|15|TRBD1|TRBV3-1/TRBV3-2
CASSQRQGLSYEQYF
TGTGCCAGCAGCCAACGACAGGGCCTCTCCTACGAGCAGTACTTC
>.|TRBJ2-2|15|.|TRBV28
CASSSQGPDTGELFF
TGTGCCAGCAGTTCACAGGGTCCGGACACCGGGGAGCTGTTTTTT
>.|TRBJ1-1|13|.|TRBV6-5
CASTLLKAVRAFF
TGTGCCAGCACTCTGCTGAAGGCGGTGAGGGCTTTCTTT
>once|TRBJ2-5|15|TRBD1|TRBV6-5
CASKGPGGGGETQYF
TGTGCCAGCAAAGGTCCAGGGGGTGGAGGAGAGACCCAGTACTTC
>.|TRBJ2-7|15|TRBD2|TRBV27
CASSLRRGGVNEQYF
TGTGCCAGCAGTTTACGGCGGGGGGGGGTAAACGAGCAGTACTTC
>.|TRBJ2-7|16|TRBD2|TRBV2
CASSRTSGANTYEQYF
TGTGCCAGCAGTCGGACTAGCGGGGCCAATACCTACGAGCAGTACTTC
>.|TRBJ1-3|14|.|TRBV28
CASSNGGNGNTIYF
TGTGCCAGCAGTAACGGAGGGAACGGAAACACCATATATTTT
>.|TRBJ2-5|13|.|TRBV25-1
CASSVRGQETQYF
TGTGCCAGCAGTGTCAGGGGACAAGAGACCCAGTACTTC
>.|TRBJ1-2|17|.|TRBV2
CASKDRDKGPVFYGYTF
TGTGCCAGCAAAGACCGGGACAAGGGGCCGGTATTCTATGGCTACACCTTC
>.|TRBJ1-5|16|TRBD1|TRBV7-2
CASSRDRPSSNQPQHF
TGTGCCAGCAGCCGGGACAGACCCTCTAGCAATCAGCCCCAGCATTTT
>.|TRBJ2-2|15|.|TRBV23-1
CASSRQGLYTGELFF
TGCGCCAGCAGTCGACAGGGACTGTACACCGGGGAGCTGTTTTTT
>.|TRBJ1-3|15|.|TRBV5-4
CASSLPGDGGNTIYF
TGTGCCAGCAGCTTGCCAGGGGACGGTGGAAACACCATATATTTT
>few|TRBJ2-2|14|.|TRBV3-1/TRBV3-2
CASSPYRDTGELFF
TGTGCCAGCAGCCCCTACAGAGACACCGGGGAGCTGTTTTTT
>once|TRBJ1-6|15|TRBD1|TRBV19
CASSPDREIPGPLHF
TGTGCCAGTAGCCCCGACAGGGAGATCCCTGGACCCCTCCACTTT
>.|TRBJ2-7|13|.|TRBV27
CASSLWAGYEQYF
TGTGCCAGCAGTTTATGGGCGGGCTACGAGCAGTACTTC
>.|TRBJ1-6|14|TRBD1|TRBV27
CASSRDRGYSPLHF
TGTGCCAGCAGTAGGGACAGGGGATATTCACCCCTCCACTTT
>once|TRBJ2-5|14|.|TRBV7-6
CASSSRTAGETQYF
TGTGCCAGCAGCTCACGGACAGCGGGGGAGACCCAGTACTTC
>.|TRBJ2-7|16|TRBD1|TRBV27
CASSQILGTGSYEQYF
TGTGCCAGCAGTCAAATTCTGGGGACAGGGTCCTACGAGCAGTACTTC
>.|TRBJ2-5|15|TRBD1|TRBV27
CASSLSRDRGETQYF
TGTGCCAGCAGTTTATCCCGGGACAGGGGTGAGACCCAGTACTTC
>few|TRBJ2-7|13|.|TRBV10-3
CAISEVAHYEQYF
TGTGCCATCAGTGAGGTAGCGCACTACGAGCAGTACTTC
>.|TRBJ1-3|14|.|TRBV5-1
CASRMQGSGNTIYF
TGCGCCAGCAGGATGCAGGGTTCTGGAAACACCATATATTTT
>few|TRBJ1-1|13|.|TRBV19
CAKTGGMNTEAFF
TGTGCTAAAACAGGCGGCATGAACACTGAAGCTTTCTTT
>.|TRBJ1-5|12|.|TRBV6-5
CASTQGNQPQHF
TGTGCCAGCACACAGGGAAATCAGCCCCAGCATTTT
>.|TRBJ2-1|16|TRBD2|TRBV5-4
CASSGGISSSYNEQFF
TGTGCCAGCTCCGGGGGGATATCCTCCTCCTACAATGAGCAGTTCTTC
>.|TRBJ2-2|14|.|TRBV6-4
CATKQDSYTGELFF
TGTGCCACTAAACAGGATTCGTACACCGGGGAGCTGTTTTTT
>.|TRBJ1-1|12|TRBD1|TRBV6-1
CASIIRGIEAFF
TGTGCCAGCATCATCAGGGGGATCGAAGCTTTCTTT
>.|TRBJ2-7|11|.|TRBV10-1
CASILRGEQYF
TGCGCCAGTATACTAAGGGGGGAGCAGTACTTC
>.|TRBJ2-7|12|.|TRBV5-1
CASSTGSYEQYF
TGCGCCAGCAGCACAGGCTCCTACGAGCAGTACTTC
>.|TRBJ2-3|16|TRBD2|TRBV19
CASSQIAGEGTDTQYF
TGTGCCAGTAGTCAAATAGCGGGAGAGGGCACAGATACGCAGTATTTT
>.|TRBJ1-3|15|TRBD1|TRBV5-1
CASSLQGAFGNTIYF
TGCGCCAGCAGCCTGCAGGGGGCGTTTGGAAACACCATATATTTT
>few|TRBJ2-1|13|.|TRBV9
CASSSTSINEQFF
TGTGCCAGCAGCTCAACTAGCATCAATGAGCAGTTCTTC
>.|TRBJ1-1|17|.|TRBV29-1
CSVEAHGHDAPFTEAFF
TGCAGCGTTGAAGCCCACGGACACGATGCCCCCTTTACTGAAGCTTTCTTT
>.|TRBJ2-1|16|TRBD2|TRBV4-1
CASSQEGAGGLDEQFF
TGCGCCAGCAGCCAAGAAGGAGCGGGGGGGCTAGATGAGCAGTTCTTC
>.|TRBJ1-2|16|TRBD1|TRBV10-3
CAINNPGTGTNYGYTF
TGTGCCATCAATAACCCCGGGACAGGGACGAACTATGGCTACACCTTC
>.|TRBJ1-2|13|TRBD1|TRBV12-3/TRBV12-4
CASSTRDRVGYTF
TGTGCCAGCAGTACCCGGGACAGGGTCGGCTACACCTTC